The source of this T cell receptor (beta chain) is a study of T-cell reconstitution after alpha-beta-depleted transplantation in children. Regarding this clonotype: As yet, its antigen is unknown.

This sample's TCRbeta library carried unique molecular identifier barcodes. Each CDR3 protein gets one entry after TCRdb re-called the PCR reads with MiXCR. The repertoire holds more than 200,000 distinct CDR3 sequences, with about a quarter as singletons. Points from the study as a whole: T-cell counts and diversity at one year post-transplant came mainly from newly produced T cells. Recipient T cells and thymic progenitors that survived gave rise to the high TCRbeta diversity observed at day 60 in some patients. At around two months after transplant, the alpha-beta T cells were reportedly derived from several hundred expanded clones that came from non-depleted graft cells.

The ends lost 10 bases at V and 7 bases at J; junction bases unmatched: 3. Germline loops: CDR1 LGHNA, CDR2 YNFKEQ. The CDR3 totals 11 residues. The rearrangement links TRBV4-2 to TRBJ2-1; 8 bases align to TRBD2. This clonotype was obtained from a girl aged 2 to 10 with Fanconi anemia, due to receive a stem cell transplant. The source was PBMCs, collected before TCRalphabeta/CD19-depleted stem cell transplant. The CDR3 bases are TGTGCCATGGGCGGGGGGAATGAGCAGTTCTTC. The encoded protein is CAMGGGNEQFF.